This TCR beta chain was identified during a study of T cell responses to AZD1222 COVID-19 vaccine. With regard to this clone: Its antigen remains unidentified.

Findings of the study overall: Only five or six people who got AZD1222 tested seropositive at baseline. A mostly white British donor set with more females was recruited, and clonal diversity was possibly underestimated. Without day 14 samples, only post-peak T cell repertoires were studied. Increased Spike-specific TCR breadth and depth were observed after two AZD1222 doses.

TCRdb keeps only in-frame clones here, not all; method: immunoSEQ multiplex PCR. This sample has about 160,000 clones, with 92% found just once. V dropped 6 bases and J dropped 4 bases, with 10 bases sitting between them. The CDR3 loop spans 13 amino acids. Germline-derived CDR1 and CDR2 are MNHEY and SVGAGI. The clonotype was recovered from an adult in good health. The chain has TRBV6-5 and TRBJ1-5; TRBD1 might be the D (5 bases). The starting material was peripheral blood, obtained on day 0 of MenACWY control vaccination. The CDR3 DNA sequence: TGTGCCAGCAGGTCGGGGGGGAATCAGCCCCAGCATTTT. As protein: CASRSGGNQPQHF.